Included here is one T cell receptor (beta chain) sequence, with context. The record originates from a study of T cell changes during pregnancy in multiple sclerosis. Some clones are missing from TCRdb's copy, which holds only in-frame ones; the method was immunoSEQ multiplex PCR. The table has about 70,000 clones, nearly 95% seen once. In germline, CDR1 is LGHNA, CDR2 YNFKEQ. There are 16 residues in the CDR3. V dropped 4 bases and J dropped 4; count of bases not matched to a gene: 11. This sequence originates from a female donor with multiple sclerosis, enrolled in a pregnancy study. The V gene is TRBV4-2, the J gene TRBJ2-7; 9 nucleotides align to TRBD2. The input for sequencing was CD4+ T cells from peripheral blood mononuclear cells, taken after pregnancy. CDR3 sequence reads: CASSRALGTSYYEQYF. In DNA form, the CDR3 reads TGTGCCAGCAGCCGTGCACTCGGGACTAGCTATTACGAGCAGTACTTC.